Given below is one T cell receptor beta chain in context. As yet, its antigen is unknown. This specimen comes from a study of cytomegalovirus exposure and HLA in healthy donors. Study findings and constraints: A classifier reportedly called cytomegalovirus status with high sensitivity and specificity.

Primers: 60 Vbeta forward and 13 Jbeta reverse. The data were produced by immunoSEQ multiplex PCR, yet TCRdb's version contains in-frame clones alone and is incomplete. Counted here are fewer than 150,000 clones, around 77% occurring once; the ten biggest clones make up under 1.5%. J lost 1 base, V lost 10 bases, and 8 bases had no gene match. Germline V gene sequence: CDR1 MNHEY, CDR2 SVGAGI. The CDR3 length is 15 residues. The sequencing sample was made of PBMCs. This clonotype originated in a man between 50 and 59 years old in good health and CMV-seronegative. V is TRBV6-5 and J is TRBJ1-3; 9 bases are a match to TRBD1. Written as DNA, the CDR3 is TGTGCCACCTATGGACAGGGGCTTTCTGGAAACACCATATATTTT. Protein: CATYGQGLSGNTIYF.